This paragraph covers one T cell receptor beta chain sequence. This specimen comes from a study of T cell changes during pregnancy in multiple sclerosis. The assay was immunoSEQ multiplex PCR, and TCRdb's table has in-frame clones only and misses some. The table has roughly 110,000 clones, roughly nine tenths seen once. With 3 bases clipped from V and 5 bases from J, the junction kept 7 bases outside the gene matches. The germline CDR1 and CDR2 sequences are SGHTA and FQGNSA. The CDR3 consists of 16 residues. Specimen: peripheral blood, collected before pregnancy. This receptor was obtained from a female donor with multiple sclerosis, enrolled in a pregnancy study. The V call is TRBV7-2, the J call TRBJ2-2; TRBD1 agrees at 9 bases. The CDR3 nucleotides read TGTGCCAGCAGCTTCGCGGGACAGGGCTTAACCGGGGAGCTGTTTTTT. It codes for CASSFAGQGLTGELFF.